Shown below are 13 T cell receptor beta chains from a single sample sequenced in a study of cytomegalovirus exposure and HLA in healthy donors. The PCR made use of 60 Vbeta and 13 Jbeta primers. Repertoires were generated with immunoSEQ multiplex PCR, while TCRdb's copy carries only in-frame clones and drops some. The sample yields 250,000 to 350,000 clones, 72% seen once. The sample comprised PBMCs. These receptors originate from a female donor in good health and CMV-seronegative.

The rearrangement links TRBV10-3 to TRBJ2-3; 7 bases are a match to TRBD2. Per the germline V gene, CDR1 is ENHRY and CDR2 is SYGVKD. The V and J ends lost 6 bases and 4 bases, in that order; junction bases with no gene match: 7. The CDR3 is 14 amino acids. The CDR3 reads CAISREGRSDTQYF. CDR3 sequence (DNA): TGTGCCATCAGCAGGGAGGGCCGGTCAGATACGCAGTATTTT.

This clone was recorded once. The chain combines TRBV5-1 with TRBJ2-2; 7 bases map to TRBD2. The CDR3 contains 15 residues. V lost 0 bases, J lost 3 bases, and 2 bases stayed unmatched. Germline CDR1 SGHRS, CDR2 YFSETQ. DNA of the CDR3: TGCGCCAGCAGCTTGGTTAGCGGGTACACCGGGGAGCTGTTTTTT. It specifies CASSLVSGYTGELFF.

A single count supports this clone. J is TRBJ1-3 and V is TRBV25-1, with 8 bases lining up with TRBD1. The CDR3 is 17 amino acids. After removal of 2 bases from V and 0 bases from J, the junction contained 6 bases not matched to a gene. Germline CDR1 reads MGHDK; CDR2 reads SYGVNS. For the CDR3, the DNA is TGTGCCAGCAGTGAAGGGACAGGCTACCACTCTGGAAACACCATATATTTT. It yields the protein CASSEGTGYHSGNTIYF.

The chain employs TRBV6-5 and TRBJ2-7, with 9 positions matching TRBD1. The CDR3 totals 14 residues. Trimming took 4 bases from V and 6 from J; bases not matched to a gene: 7. In germline, CDR1 is MNHEY, CDR2 SVGAGI. The CDR3 DNA sequence: TGTGCCAGCAGTTCCGGGACAGGGATCTCCGAGCAGTACTTC. This sequence encodes CASSSGTGISEQYF.

The chain joins TRBV30 to TRBJ2-7; 12 bases are a match to TRBD2. The germline V gene encodes CDR1 GTSNPN and CDR2 SVGIG (reference sequence). This CDR3 has 13 residues. With 4 bases clipped from V and 3 bases from J, the junction kept 1 base outside the gene matches. The CDR3: CAWKLAGGYEQYF. CDR3 DNA sequence: TGTGCCTGGAAACTAGCGGGAGGCTACGAGCAGTACTTC.

This chain joins TRBV23-1 and TRBJ2-3, with TRBD2 as a possible D gene (5 bases). TRBV23-1 qualifies as an ORF whose function is uncertain. CDR3 length: 16 amino acids. The germline V and J ends were trimmed by 4 bases and 5 bases, with 19 bases remaining between them. The CDR3 spells CASSPLAPVAGDTQYF. In DNA, the CDR3 is TGCGCCAGCAGTCCCCTAGCCCCAGTTGCGGGAGATACGCAGTATTTT.

This clone was seen just once. The J gene is TRBJ2-5, the V gene TRBV9; the match to TRBD2 covers 7 bases. Germline V gene lookup returns CDR1 SGDLS and CDR2 YYNGEE. Trimming cost V 4 bases and J 7 bases; bases outside gene matches: 10. The CDR3 covers 14 residues. The CDR3 bases are TGTGCCAGCAGCCCTGGGACTACCCGAGGGACCCAGTACTTC. It encodes CASSPGTTRGTQYF.

A few counts support this clone. The genes are TRBV5-1 and TRBJ2-7, with D possibly matching TRBD1 (6 bases). Germline V gene lookup returns CDR1 SGHRS and CDR2 YFSETQ. This CDR3 comprises 16 residues. V lost 4 bases and J 4 bases, leaving 21 bases between the germline ends. The CDR3 sequence: CASSPGDQPLQYEQYF. CDR3 nucleotides: TGCGCCAGCAGCCCAGGGGACCAACCCCTACAGTACGAGCAGTACTTC.

This clone has a handful of counts. The identical CDR3 is also encoded by other nucleotide sequences in the sample. The V and J genes are TRBV19 and TRBJ1-5; a weak D match, TRBD1 (5 bases). Germline V gene sequence: CDR1 LNHDA, CDR2 SQIVND (reference sequence). The length of the CDR3 is 14 residues. V was trimmed by 10 bases and J by 0 bases, leaving 13 bases between them. CDR3 bases: TGTGCCACAAATGACAGATATAGCAATCAGCCCCAGCATTTT. Translated: CATNDRYSNQPQHF.

V and J are TRBV7-9 and TRBJ2-5; possible D gene TRBD2, 5 bases. V lost 1 base and J lost 5, with 14 bases in between. This CDR3 has 15 amino acids. Germline lookup yields CDR1 SEHNR and CDR2 FQNEAQ (reference sequence). CDR3 sequence reads: CASSLGRGIGETQYF. CDR3 DNA: TGTGCCAGCAGCTTAGGACGAGGGATCGGGGAGACCCAGTACTTC.

In this sample, this clone turned up a few times. This sequence joins TRBV2 and TRBJ2-7; D gene uncertain. The length of the CDR3 is 14 residues. Between the trimmed V and J ends, which lost 1 base and 0 bases, there was a span of 7 bases. Germline V gene data show CDR1 as SNHLY and CDR2 as FYNNEI. The CDR3 region is CASSEGRSSYEQYF. The CDR3 DNA reads TGTGCCAGCAGTGAAGGACGGAGCTCCTACGAGCAGTACTTC.

The rearrangement uses TRBV11-2 and TRBJ2-3; TRBD1 is a possible D gene (5 bases). CDR1 and CDR2 (germline): SGHAT, FQNNGV. The V gene lost 7 bases and the J gene lost 3 bases, with 20 bases spanning the gap. The CDR3 extends over 16 amino acids. The CDR3 nucleotides are TGTGCCAGCAACCCCGACCAGGGCTGGGGAACAGATACGCAGTATTTT. It specifies CASNPDQGWGTDTQYF.

The table lists this clone with a few counts. This sequence joins TRBV5-1 and TRBJ2-2, with 12 bases lining up with TRBD1. Germline CDR1 reads SGHRS; CDR2 reads YFSETQ. J lost 6 bases, V lost 0 bases, and 3 bases had no gene match. The CDR3 has 16 residues. CDR3 residues: CASSLVGTGGAGELFF. CDR3 coding DNA: TGCGCCAGCAGCTTGGTGGGGACAGGGGGCGCCGGGGAGCTGTTTTTT.